One sample yielded the 32 T cell receptor beta chains listed below, sequenced in a study of long-term antiretroviral therapy in people with HIV (dated by TCRdb to the early 2020s). Sequencing of the TRB variable region was done with the immunoSEQ hsTCRB v3.0 assay at survey level resolution. As stored in TCRdb, this immuneACCESS dataset retains in-frame rearrangements with V and J assigned. A fraction of the clones does not appear; measured against another copy, unresolved V genes explain less than half of the discrepancy, and the remainder lacks a known reason. In all, the sample holds around 25,000 clones, and 95% of those were seen once. The top ten hold around 2.3% of the sample. Sequences were derived from unsorted PBMCs, sampled roughly 5.1 years after starting antiretroviral therapy. The receptors shown here come from a woman in her forties or fifties with HIV.

This clone was observed a single time. The V call is TRBV27, the J call TRBJ2-1; D unclear. Trimming took 5 bases from V and 0 from J, leaving 11 bases between them. The length of the CDR3 is 15 residues. Germline CDR1 reads MNHEY; CDR2 reads SMNVEV (reference sequence). The CDR3 here is CASSPYHSSYNEQFF. CDR3 coding DNA: TGTGCCAGCAGTCCCTACCATAGCTCCTACAATGAGCAGTTCTTC.

This sequence joins TRBV27 and TRBJ1-1; 11 bases are a match to TRBD1. Germline V gives CDR1 MNHEY, CDR2 SMNVEV (reference sequence). The CDR3 consists of 17 residues. V was clipped by 3 bases and J by 4 bases; unmatched bases: 10. In DNA form, the CDR3 reads TGTGCCAGCAGTTTGTTCAGGACAGGGGGCACAGGCACTGAAGCTTTCTTT. It specifies CASSLFRTGGTGTEAFF.

This chain joins TRBV2 and TRBJ2-2, with D possibly being TRBD2 (6 bases). CDR3 length equals 18 residues. The V and J ends lost 6 bases and 1 base respectively, with 21 bases between them. Germline CDR1 SNHLY, CDR2 FYNNEI. The CDR3 nucleotides read TGTGCCAGCAGGACACCTTTCGTCGGGGGTGGGAACACCGGGGAGCTGTTTTTT. It codes for CASRTPFVGGGNTGELFF.

The V call is TRBV4-1, the J call TRBJ2-2; D gene uncertain. V shed 0 bases and J shed 8 bases, with 10 bases lying between them. The V gene's germline CDR1 is MGHRA and CDR2 YSYEKL. The length of the CDR3 is 14 residues. The CDR3 is CASSQEVLIGELFF. CDR3 DNA: TGCGCCAGCAGCCAAGAGGTCCTAATTGGGGAGCTGTTTTTT.

The chain carries TRBV5-8 and TRBJ2-3, with TRBD2 matching 12 bases. CDR3 length: 17 residues. The germline gives CDR1 SGHTS, CDR2 YDEGEE. The ends lost 4 bases at V and 3 bases at J; junction bases unmatched: 9. This CDR3 reads CASSAAGTSGSTDTQYF. In DNA form, the CDR3 reads TGTGCCAGCAGCGCCGCCGGGACTAGCGGGTCGACAGATACGCAGTATTTT.

This clone was seen just once. CDR3 bases: TGTGCCAGCAGTTTTCCCCGGCTTATTTCTGAAGCTTTCTTT. Translating it yields CASSFPRLISEAFF. The chain uses TRBV28 and TRBJ1-1; D unclear. There are 14 residues in the CDR3. Germline CDR1 is MDHEN and CDR2 is SYDVKM. The V and J ends lost 3 bases and 6 bases respectively, with 14 bases between them.

V is TRBV28 and J is TRBJ1-5; the D gene is possibly TRBD1 (6 bases). Trimming shortened V by 6 bases and J by 0 bases, and 12 bases separated the two germline ends. The CDR3 consists of 15 residues. Per the germline V gene, CDR1 is MDHEN and CDR2 is SYDVKM. The CDR3 coding sequence is TGTGCCAGCAGCCTTGGACAGACTAGCAATCAGCCCCAGCATTTT. It yields the protein CASSLGQTSNQPQHF.

The CDR3 coding sequence is TGTGCCATCAGTGAAGGGGCTAGCGGACGGGAGCAGTACTTC. Its translation is CAISEGASGREQYF. The chain combines TRBV10-3 with TRBJ2-7; TRBD2 aligns across 7 bases. Per germline, CDR1 ENHRY and CDR2 SYGVKD. The CDR3 sequence is 14 residues long. The V and J ends lost 3 bases and 7 bases, in that order; junction bases with no gene match: 9.

V usage is TRBV7-2 and J usage is TRBJ2-1; the match to TRBD1 covers 11 bases. V dropped 2 bases and J dropped 8; count of bases not matched to a gene: 5. The CDR3 covers 15 residues. Looked up from germline, CDR1 is SGHTA and CDR2 is FQGNSA. CDR3 DNA sequence: TGTGCCAGCAGCTTACGGACAGGGGGCTGGGATGAGCAGTTCTTC. Residues: CASSLRTGGWDEQFF.

The V gene is TRBV2, the J gene TRBJ1-1, with 12 positions matching TRBD1. Germline V gene lookup returns CDR1 SNHLY and CDR2 FYNNEI. The ends lost 9 bases at V and 8 bases at J; junction bases unmatched: 16. The CDR3 runs to 16 residues. CDR3 nucleotides: TGTGCCAGTCGAGTCGGGGACAGGGGGCGCGTAGGGGAAGCTTTCTTT. It is translated as CASRVGDRGRVGEAFF. Drawing the rest from reference TRBV2 and TRBJ1-1, the complete variable domain is EPEVTQTPSHQVTQMGQEVILRCVPISNHLYFYWYRQILGQKVEFLVSFYNNEISEKSEIFDDQFSVERPDGSNFTLKIRSTKLEDSAMYFCASRVGDRGRVGEAFFGQGTRLTVV.

The genes are TRBV7-2 and TRBJ1-3; 7 bases are a match to TRBD1. The junction had 6 bases not matched to a gene; V was cut back by 5 bases and J by 5 bases. The CDR3 length is 14 residues. The germline CDR1 and CDR2 sequences are SGHTA and FQGNSA. The CDR3 protein is CASSERDSRNTIYF. CDR3 DNA: TGTGCCAGCAGCGAAAGGGACAGTAGAAACACCATATATTTT. The complete variable domain, with remaining parts taken from reference TRBV7-2 and TRBJ1-3, reads GAGVSQSPSNKVTEKGKDVELRCDPISGHTALYWYRQSLGQGLEFLIYFQGNSAPDKSGLPSDRFSAERTGGSVSTLTIQRTQQEDSAVYLCASSERDSRNTIYFGEGSWLTVV.

Only a few counts were recorded for this clone. The chain couples TRBV7-8 to TRBJ2-7; D uncertain. The CDR3 is 10 residues long. Per germline, CDR1 SGHVS and CDR2 FQNEAQ. The ends were cut back, 4 bases at V and 6 bases at J, with 4 bases in the middle. Here the CDR3 DNA reads TGTGCCAGCAGCTCGACCGAGCAGTACTTC. Its translation: CASSSTEQYF.

This rearrangement joins TRBV5-6 to TRBJ2-5, with a tentative D call TRBD2 (5 bases). CDR1 is SGHDT, CDR2 YYEEEE, per germline. The CDR3 is 14 amino acids. V was clipped by 4 bases and J by 2 bases, with 12 bases between them. CDR3 loop: CASSGGPEQETQYF. CDR3 DNA: TGTGCCAGCAGCGGAGGACCAGAACAAGAGACCCAGTACTTC.

The chain combines TRBV6-5 with TRBJ2-7; the D gene is possibly TRBD2 (6 bases). V lost 6 bases, J lost 3 bases, and 12 bases lay in between. The CDR3 extends over 13 amino acids. Germline values: CDR1 MNHEY, CDR2 SVGAGI. CDR3 protein: CASSPTRFYEQYF. For the CDR3, the DNA is TGTGCCAGCAGCCCGACTAGGTTCTACGAGCAGTACTTC.

V gene TRBV7-9 combines with J gene TRBJ2-1; no reliable D call. The CDR3 covers 15 residues. The V end lost 5 bases, the J end lost 6 bases, and 17 bases lay between the germline ends. Germline lookup yields CDR1 SEHNR and CDR2 FQNEAQ (reference sequence). CDR3 sequence: CASSPLDSKPNEQFF. The CDR3 bases are TGTGCCAGCAGCCCCCTAGACTCAAAGCCCAATGAGCAGTTCTTC.

About this clone: The junction departs from germline at one end; a sequencing error may be responsible. The rearrangement joins TRBV5-5 to TRBJ1-2, with 7 bases identical to TRBD1. Looked up from germline, CDR1 is SGHKS and CDR2 is YYEKEE (reference sequence). CDR3 length equals 12 residues. The CDR3 loop reads CASSPGTALGAF. DNA for the CDR3: TGTGCCAGCAGCCCCGGGACAGCGCTAGGGGCCTTC.

The rearrangement joins TRBV7-9 to TRBJ1-2; D is ambiguous. CDR3 length: 14 residues. V lost 2 bases to trimming and J lost 4 bases, with 11 bases between them. The germline V gene has CDR1 SEHNR and CDR2 FQNEAQ (reference sequence). CDR3 protein: CASSLRTLTYGYTF. The CDR3 bases are TGTGCCAGCAGCTTAAGAACGCTTACCTATGGCTACACCTTC.

V gene TRBV5-1 combines with J gene TRBJ2-6; no firm D call. The CDR3 contains 16 residues. Trimming pared 0 bases from V and 1 base from J, leaving 8 bases between. Per the germline V gene, CDR1 is SGHRS and CDR2 is YFSETQ. The CDR3 DNA reads as TGCGCCAGCAGCTTGGCCCTGGGGTCTGGGGCCAACGTCCTGACTTTC. Translated, it gives CASSLALGSGANVLTF.

The chain has TRBV9 and TRBJ2-3; possible D gene TRBD1, 5 bases. Germline lookup yields CDR1 SGDLS and CDR2 YYNGEE. The CDR3 extends over 17 amino acids. Trimming shortened V by 3 bases and J by 2 bases, and 19 bases separated the two germline ends. The CDR3 DNA sequence: TGTGCCAGCAGCGAAACTCCCACAGGCCATCCCACAGATACGCAGTATTTT. This translates into CASSETPTGHPTDTQYF. Full variable domain (rest looked up from reference TRBV9 and TRBJ2-3): DSGVTQTPKHLITATGQRVTLRCSPRSGDLSVYWYQQSLDQGLQFLIQYYNGEERAKGNILERFSAQQFPDLHSELNLSSLELGDSALYFCASSETPTGHPTDTQYFGPGTRLTVL.

J is TRBJ2-5 and V is TRBV7-9; TRBD2 matches at 13 bases. This CDR3 is built from 17 residues. Germline loops: CDR1 SEHNR, CDR2 FQNEAQ (reference sequence). The ends lost 1 base at V and 5 bases at J; junction bases unmatched: 7. As DNA, the CDR3 is TGTGCCAGCAGCTTAGGACTAGCGGGAGGTTTGGGGGAGACCCAGTACTTC. Protein product: CASSLGLAGGLGETQYF. Full variable domain (missing parts from reference TRBV7-9 and TRBJ2-5): DTGVSQNPRHKITKRGQNVTFRCDPISEHNRLYWYRQTLGQGPEFLTYFQNEAQLEKSRLLSDRFSAERPKGSFSTLEIQRTEQGDSAMYLCASSLGLAGGLGETQYFGPGTRLLVL.

The V gene is TRBV7-9, the J gene TRBJ1-2; 7 bases are shared with TRBD1. Trimming cost V 1 base and J 7 bases; bases outside gene matches: 3. The CDR3 length is 13 residues. Germline V CDR1 and CDR2: SEHNR, FQNEAQ (reference sequence). CDR3 loop: CASSLVTGSGYTF. The CDR3 coding sequence is TGTGCCAGCAGCTTAGTGACAGGGTCTGGCTACACCTTC.

J is TRBJ2-1 and V is TRBV5-5, with 7 bases identical to TRBD1. Unmatched junction bases numbered 2, after V lost 4 bases and J lost 4 bases. This CDR3 contains 13 residues. Germline CDR1 and CDR2: SGHKS and YYEKEE (reference sequence). DNA for the CDR3: TGTGCCAGCAGCGGGGACAGTTACAATGAGCAGTTCTTC. Translation: CASSGDSYNEQFF.

This chain connects TRBV7-2 to TRBJ2-3; D is unclear. CDR1 is SGHTA, CDR2 FQGNSA, per germline. V was clipped by 1 base and J by 4 bases, with 9 bases between them. This CDR3 has 14 residues. This chain's CDR3 is CASSLVSLADTQYF. CDR3 DNA sequence: TGTGCCAGCAGCTTAGTCAGCCTCGCAGATACGCAGTATTTT.

This chain connects TRBV5-1 to TRBJ2-1; TRBD1 agrees at 9 bases. J lost 4 bases, V lost 0 bases, and 8 bases had no gene match. Germline V gene lookup returns CDR1 SGHRS and CDR2 YFSETQ. The CDR3 loop spans 17 amino acids. This CDR3 is CASSLELGTGLYNEQFF. DNA for the CDR3: TGCGCCAGCAGCTTGGAACTTGGGACAGGGCTTTACAATGAGCAGTTCTTC.

The chain joins TRBV6-4 to TRBJ1-2; D is unresolved. The CDR3 is 12 residues long. Trimming removed 2 bases from V and 4 bases from J, with 5 bases in between. Germline loops: CDR1 MRHNA, CDR2 SNTAGT. CDR3 loop: CASSDGFYGYTF. The DNA for the CDR3 is TGTGCCAGCAGTGACGGATTCTATGGCTACACCTTC.

This chain uses TRBV2 with TRBJ1-2, with a possible D match to TRBD1 (6 bases). V lost 4 bases to trimming and J lost 2 bases, with 8 bases between them. The germline gives CDR1 SNHLY, CDR2 FYNNEI. This CDR3 has 13 residues. The CDR3 loop reads CASSVQGNYGYTF. DNA of the CDR3: TGTGCCAGCAGTGTGCAGGGGAACTATGGCTACACCTTC.

The chain is built from TRBV19 and TRBJ1-3, with D unresolved. The length of the CDR3 is 13 residues. Germline V CDR1 and CDR2: LNHDA, SQIVND (reference sequence). The ends were cut back, 9 bases at V and 0 bases at J, with 9 bases in the middle. The CDR3 protein is CASGLNSGNTIYF. For the CDR3, the DNA is TGTGCCAGCGGGCTCAACTCTGGAAACACCATATATTTT.

The CDR3 DNA reads as TGTGCCAGCAGTTTATCGGGGGAAGCCTACGAGCAGTACTTC. It specifies CASSLSGEAYEQYF. V gene TRBV28 combines with J gene TRBJ2-7, with D perhaps matching TRBD2 (6 bases). The germline CDR1 and CDR2 sequences are MDHEN and SYDVKM. The germline V and J ends were trimmed by 1 base and 2 bases, with 9 bases remaining between them. The CDR3 runs 14 residues.

This CDR3 is CASRGGANTGELFF. The CDR3 coding sequence is TGTGCCAGCAGGGGCGGGGCGAACACCGGGGAGCTGTTTTTT. The chain couples TRBV9 to TRBJ2-2; possible D gene TRBD2, 6 bases. CDR3 length equals 14 residues. The V end was cut by 5 bases, the J end by 0 bases, with 8 bases between. Looked up from germline, CDR1 is SGDLS and CDR2 is YYNGEE.

J is TRBJ2-7 and V is TRBV11-2; D is unclear. There are 12 residues in the CDR3. Germline assignment: CDR1 SGHAT and CDR2 FQNNGV. V was trimmed by 2 bases and J by 2 bases, leaving 4 bases between them. Written as DNA, the CDR3 is TGTGCCAGCAGCTTAAACCCCTACGAGCAGTACTTC. This sequence encodes CASSLNPYEQYF.

The chain has TRBV29-1 and TRBJ1-2; TRBD1 matches 7 bases. The germline CDR1 and CDR2 sequences are SQVTM and ANQGSEA. V trimming: 6 bases; J trimming: 8 bases; junction bases outside the gene matches: 9. CDR3 length: 12 residues. In DNA, the CDR3 is TGCAGCGTACTCACAGGGGTTGAAGGCTACACCTTC. Translating it yields CSVLTGVEGYTF.

The rearrangement links TRBV7-9 to TRBJ1-4; perhaps TRBD1 as D (5 bases). Trimming removed 5 bases from V and 3 bases from J, with 13 bases in between. CDR3 length: 15 residues. The germline V gene encodes CDR1 SEHNR and CDR2 FQNEAQ (reference sequence). The CDR3 DNA reads as TGTGCCAGCAGCCCCATCGCGGGGGCTAATGAAAAACTGTTTTTT. This encodes CASSPIAGANEKLFF.